These 20 T cell receptor beta chains originate from one sample sequenced in a study of cytomegalovirus exposure and HLA in healthy donors. The PCR contained 60 Vbeta and 13 Jbeta primers. Sequencing was performed with immunoSEQ multiplex PCR; in TCRdb, only in-frame clones are kept and a portion is missing. This sample carries over 55,000 clones, 70% of them seen once, and the ten largest clones take around a tenth. Source material: PBMCs. Receptors were obtained from a woman aged 45-60 years in good health and CMV-seropositive.

This chain joins TRBV19 and TRBJ1-2; 7 bases agree with TRBD1. Per the germline V gene, CDR1 is LNHDA and CDR2 is SQIVND (reference sequence). Trimming cost V 2 bases and J 8 bases; bases outside gene matches: 11. There are 15 residues in the CDR3. In nucleotides, the CDR3 is TGTGCCAGTAGTATAATCGACAGGGACGGGGGCGGCTACACCTTC. Amino acid sequence: CASSIIDRDGGGYTF. The variable domain in full, completed from reference TRBV19 and TRBJ1-2, reads DGGITQSPKYLFRKEGQNVTLSCEQNLNHDAMYWYRQDPGQGLRLIYYSQIVNDFQKGDIAEGYSVSREKKESFPLTVTSAQKNPTAFYLCASSIIDRDGGGYTFGSGTRLTVV.

The V gene is TRBV30, the J gene TRBJ1-2; no firm D call. This CDR3 spans 12 amino acids. Trimming left V 1 base short and J 7 bases short, with 10 bases between. Germline values: CDR1 GTSNPN, CDR2 SVGIG (reference sequence). CDR3 in DNA: TGTGCCTGGAGTGCCCTAGTTTCTGGCTACACCTTC. This sequence encodes CAWSALVSGYTF.

The gene calls are TRBV5-1 and TRBJ2-7; D possibly corresponds to TRBD1 (9 bases). CDR3 size: 14 residues. Trimming stripped 4 bases from V and 6 bases from J, with 17 bases between. Germline values: CDR1 SGHRS, CDR2 YFSETQ. CDR3 protein: CASSRDRAGGEQYF. In DNA, the CDR3 is TGCGCCAGCAGCAGGGACAGGGCGGGGGGCGAGCAGTACTTC.

This clone was found a few times. J is TRBJ1-1 and V is TRBV30; a possible D gene is TRBD1 (5 bases). V was trimmed by 1 base and J by 1 base, leaving 19 bases between them. The CDR3 is 17 amino acids. Germline assignment: CDR1 GTSNPN and CDR2 SVGIG (reference sequence). DNA for the CDR3: TGTGCCTGGAGTGACCCCGGGGGGGGTAGGTCGAACACTGAAGCTTTCTTT. It encodes CAWSDPGGGRSNTEAFF.

The V and J genes are TRBV13 and TRBJ2-6; 10 nucleotides match TRBD1. Per germline, CDR1 PRHDT and CDR2 FYEKMQ (reference sequence). Trimming at V came to 4 bases and at J to 0 bases, leaving 3 bases not matched to a gene. There are 17 residues in the CDR3. CDR3 amino acids: CASSWDRGSSGANVLTF. The CDR3 DNA reads TGTGCCAGCAGCTGGGACAGGGGTTCCTCTGGGGCCAACGTCCTGACTTTC.

This sequence joins TRBV9 and TRBJ2-2; maybe TRBD1 (5 bases). Germline values: CDR1 SGDLS, CDR2 YYNGEE. V was trimmed by 5 bases and J by 1 base, leaving 9 bases between them. The CDR3 has 14 residues. CDR3 region: CASREQENTGELFF. Written as DNA, the CDR3 is TGTGCCAGCAGAGAACAGGAGAACACCGGGGAGCTGTTTTTT.

The genes are TRBV7-8 and TRBJ2-4; D gene uncertain. Germline V gene lookup returns CDR1 SGHVS and CDR2 FQNEAQ. The germline V and J ends were trimmed by 1 base and 4 bases, with 5 bases remaining between them. The CDR3 loop spans 13 amino acids. CDR3 DNA: TGTGCCAGCAGCTTAGGAACTAAAAACATTCAGTACTTC. Its protein product is CASSLGTKNIQYF.

The chain couples TRBV7-2 to TRBJ2-2; D is ambiguous. V was trimmed by 5 bases and J by 1 base, leaving 11 bases between them. The CDR3 is made up of 15 amino acids. Germline loops: CDR1 SGHTA, CDR2 FQGNSA. Here the CDR3 DNA reads TGTGCCAGCAGCCGCGACAATATGAACACCGGGGAGCTGTTTTTT. Translating it yields CASSRDNMNTGELFF.

The chain joins TRBV5-1 to TRBJ2-7, with TRBD1 identical over 11 bases. V was clipped by 5 bases and J by 4 bases; unmatched bases: 8. Germline V lookup: CDR1 SGHRS, CDR2 YFSETQ. The CDR3 length is 15 residues. The CDR3 coding sequence is TGCGCCAGCAGTGAAGGACAGGGGGCGGTATACGAGCAGTACTTC. Translating gives CASSEGQGAVYEQYF. The whole variable domain, filled in from reference TRBV5-1 and TRBJ2-7, reads KAGVTQTPRYLIKTRGQQVTLSCSPISGHRSVSWYQQTPGQGLQFLFEYFSETQRNKGNFPGRFSGRQFSNSRSEMNVSTLELGDSALYLCASSEGQGAVYEQYFGPGTRLTVT.

The chain is built from TRBV7-8 and TRBJ1-2; 8 bases match TRBD1. The J segment lost 6 bases and the V segment lost 1 base, leaving 10 bases of the junction unmatched. Looked up from germline, CDR1 is SGHVS and CDR2 is FQNEAQ. The CDR3 runs to 16 residues. Here the CDR3 DNA reads TGTGCCAGCAGCTTAGATTCCGGACAGGGAAGTCATGGCTACACCTTC. Translated, it gives CASSLDSGQGSHGYTF.

This chain connects TRBV7-9 to TRBJ2-5; 7 nucleotides match TRBD1. Germline CDR1 is SEHNR and CDR2 is FQNEAQ (reference sequence). This CDR3 has 13 residues. V was clipped by 5 bases and J by 3 bases; unmatched bases: 3. The CDR3 is CASSAGTEETQYF. CDR3 DNA: TGTGCCAGCAGCGCCGGGACAGAAGAGACCCAGTACTTC.

The sample holds a few counts of this clone. The CDR3 nucleotides are TGCGCCAGCAGTGGGTCAGCTAACACTGAAGCTTTCTTT. Translation: CASSGSANTEAFF. V and J are TRBV10-1 and TRBJ1-1; no clear D. The V gene's germline CDR1 is WNHNN and CDR2 SYGVQD (reference sequence). CDR3 length: 13 amino acids. V was pared by 4 bases and J by 2 bases, with 8 bases between.

The rearrangement uses TRBV27 and TRBJ2-7; 8 positions agree with TRBD2. This CDR3 spans 14 amino acids. Per germline, CDR1 MNHEY and CDR2 SMNVEV (reference sequence). The V gene end was trimmed by 2 bases and the J gene end by 2 bases; junction bases not matched to a gene: 2. CDR3 amino acids: CASSLAGGTYEQYF. The CDR3 DNA follows: TGTGCCAGCAGTTTAGCGGGAGGAACCTACGAGCAGTACTTC.

The chain couples TRBV9 to TRBJ1-1; no clear D gene. V dropped 0 bases and J dropped 11 bases, with 14 bases sitting between them. The CDR3 runs to 13 residues. CDR1 and CDR2 (germline): SGDLS, YYNGEE. Here the CDR3 DNA reads TGTGCCAGCAGCGTAGGGAGAGCGGAGGCGGCTTTCTTT. It yields the protein CASSVGRAEAAFF.

J is TRBJ1-5 and V is TRBV10-3; 7 positions agree with TRBD1. The V segment lost 6 bases and the J segment 7 bases; nucleotides outside the gene matches: 12. Germline V gene data show CDR1 as ENHRY and CDR2 as SYGVKD. The CDR3 is 15 amino acids. The CDR3 DNA reads TGTGCCATCAGCGACCGAACAGGGGCAAGACAGCCCCAGCATTTT. The encoded protein is CAISDRTGARQPQHF.

V usage is TRBV6-6 and J usage is TRBJ1-2; no definite D call. Germline loops: CDR1 MNHNY, CDR2 SVGAGI (reference sequence). This CDR3 contains 11 residues. Trimming took 4 bases from V and 3 from J, leaving 3 bases between them. The CDR3 loop is CASSSDYGYTF. The DNA of the CDR3 is TGTGCCAGCAGTTCGGACTATGGCTACACCTTC.

The V call is TRBV6-5, the J call TRBJ2-7; D is unresolved. Germline CDR1 MNHEY, CDR2 SVGAGI. The CDR3 totals 11 residues. Deletions cut 7 bases from V and 7 bases from J, with 11 bases between. The CDR3 DNA follows: TGTGCCAGCACTTGGTTGAGGGAGCAGTACTTC. Translation: CASTWLREQYF.

This clone turned up a few times. The V and J genes are TRBV15 and TRBJ2-7; 8 bases map to TRBD2. The V and J ends lost 1 base and 6 bases, in that order; junction bases with no gene match: 8. The germline gives CDR1 LNHNV, CDR2 YYDKDF (reference sequence). This CDR3 comprises 15 residues. The CDR3: CATSRVAQAGGEQYF. Written as DNA, the CDR3 is TGTGCCACCAGCAGAGTAGCACAGGCGGGGGGCGAGCAGTACTTC.

This sequence joins TRBV29-1 and TRBJ1-1; D ambiguous. V was trimmed by 4 bases and J by 8 bases, leaving 17 bases between them. Germline V gene data show CDR1 as SQVTM and CDR2 as ANQGSEA. CDR3 length: 13 residues. CDR3 nucleotides: TGCAGCGTTGGTTGGCCCGGTCGGGGAGAAGCTTTCTTT. It translates to CSVGWPGRGEAFF.

This clone appeared many times. The same CDR3 can be traced to other DNA sequences in this sample. This chain connects TRBV29-1 to TRBJ1-1; D possibly corresponds to TRBD1 (5 bases). The CDR3 extends over 11 amino acids. Between the trimmed V and J ends, which lost 6 bases and 0 bases, there was a span of 5 bases. CDR1 is SQVTM, CDR2 ANQGSEA, per germline. Here the CDR3 DNA reads TGCAGCGTCAGGGTGAACACTGAAGCTTTCTTT. It encodes CSVRVNTEAFF. The entire variable domain, with the rest obtained from reference TRBV29-1 and TRBJ1-1, is as follows: SAVISQKPSRDICQRGTSLTIQCQVDSQVTMMFWYRQQPGQSLTLIATANQGSEATYESGFVIDKFPISRPNLTFSTLTVSNMSPEDSSIYLCSVRVNTEAFFGQGTRLTVV.